This is a list of T cell receptor beta chains from one sample in a study of T cell responses to AZD1222 COVID-19 vaccine. Sequenced by immunoSEQ multiplex PCR; TCRdb stores in-frame clones only, minus some. The table shows some 140,000 clones, with roughly 90% occurring only once. The source was peripheral blood, collected on day 0 of AZD1222 vaccination. These receptors were obtained from an adult in good health. The CDR3 runs from the conserved cysteine through the conserved F or W.

J: TRBJ2-2; V: TRBV4-2; CDR3: CASSPTSPGELFF
J: TRBJ2-2; V: TRBV13; CDR3: CASSPRGAGELFF
J: TRBJ2-7; V: TRBV21-1; CDR3: CASSKGGRGAYEQYF
J: TRBJ1-1; V: TRBV30; CDR3: CAWRRRTENTEAFF
J: TRBJ2-1; V: TRBV27; CDR3: CATQGWRETNNEQFF
J: TRBJ1-6; V: TRBV19; CDR3: CASSWTGGSPDSPLHF
J: TRBJ1-1; V: TRBV4-3; CDR3: CASSRVDRVGTEAFF
J: TRBJ1-5; V: TRBV10-3; CDR3: CAISEFEGGNQPQHF
J: TRBJ1-4; V: TRBV5-1; CDR3: CASSFGQVRLATNEKLFF
J: TRBJ2-2; V: TRBV6-4; CDR3: CASSDSGGSSDTGELFF
J: TRBJ2-2; V: TRBV27; CDR3: CASSSSGAGELFF
J: TRBJ1-6; V: TRBV29-1; CDR3: CSVEPGTESSPLHF
J: TRBJ1-5; V: TRBV27; CDR3: CASSSNRGLISNQPQHF
J: TRBJ2-5; V: TRBV7-9; CDR3: CASSLAGAGETQYF
J: TRBJ2-5; V: TRBV7-9; CDR3: CASTPRAGGLVETQYF
J: TRBJ1-1; V: TRBV11-2; CDR3: CASSLQEFTEAFF
J: TRBJ1-1; V: TRBV3-1/TRBV3-2; CDR3: CASSQVGQFNTEAFF
J: TRBJ1-1; V: TRBV7-2; CDR3: CASSLQFFGEAFF
J: TRBJ2-1; V: TRBV19; CDR3: CASFGQGTSEQFF
J: TRBJ2-1; V: TRBV6-4; CDR3: CASSVGTGGNEQFF
J: TRBJ1-3; V: TRBV11-2; CDR3: CASRSKSSGNTIYF
J: TRBJ1-2; V: TRBV28; CDR3: CASSFSTYGYTF
J: TRBJ2-3; V: TRBV15; CDR3: CATSPPGRAIEDTQYF
J: TRBJ2-2; V: TRBV7-9; CDR3: CASSFNSPGELFF
J: TRBJ2-5; V: TRBV19; CDR3: CASSKIRDTLGQETQYF
J: TRBJ1-2; V: TRBV29-1; CDR3: CSVDGLQSYGYTF
J: TRBJ2-3; V: TRBV6-5; CDR3: CASSYEVAGSTDTQYF
J: TRBJ1-5; V: TRBV24-1; CDR3: CATQGTGSFNQPQHF
J: TRBJ2-1; V: TRBV9; CDR3: CASSEEGGPYNEQFF
J: TRBJ2-1; V: TRBV13; CDR3: CASSLPGTPYNEQFF
J: TRBJ2-1; V: TRBV19; CDR3: CASSPRAVAAGGSEQFF
J: TRBJ2-3; V: TRBV27; CDR3: CASSLGQGAITDTQYF
J: TRBJ1-2; V: TRBV30; CDR3: CAWGDRGNYGYTF
J: TRBJ2-7; V: TRBV6-1; CDR3: CASSEALRTGIRSYEQYF
J: TRBJ2-3; V: TRBV2; CDR3: CASTLGTDTQYF
J: TRBJ1-1; V: TRBV7-3; CDR3: CASRTNGRNTEAFF
J: TRBJ1-6; V: TRBV3-1/TRBV3-2; CDR3: CASSRSRGLYNSPLHF
J: TRBJ2-3; V: TRBV30; CDR3: CAWFSSQGPDTQYF
J: TRBJ2-7; V: TRBV9; CDR3: CASSVATVTSGATYEQYF
J: TRBJ2-4; V: TRBV11-2; CDR3: CASRWTSGGNIQYF
J: TRBJ1-2; V: TRBV4-3; CDR3: CASSQDWQGNYGYTF
J: TRBJ1-1; V: TRBV4-1; CDR3: CASRGPLVNTEAFF
J: TRBJ2-4; V: TRBV30; CDR3: CAWSVGRGAKNIQYF
J: TRBJ1-5; V: TRBV28; CDR3: CASSPEGPQHF
J: TRBJ2-7; V: TRBV6-5; CDR3: CAILTGIYEQYF
J: TRBJ1-1; V: TRBV7-4; CDR3: CASSFRNRDNVYTEAFF
J: TRBJ2-3; V: TRBV19; CDR3: CASSQGGASGSLYF
J: TRBJ2-7; V: TRBV14; CDR3: CASSQDRRTYEQYF
J: TRBJ1-5; V: TRBV28; CDR3: CASRGHLKGPQHF
J: TRBJ2-5; V: TRBV29-1; CDR3: CSVDAQRETQYF
J: TRBJ1-2; V: TRBV5-1; CDR3: CASSLVLGASIGYTF
J: TRBJ2-5; V: TRBV19; CDR3: CASSIIGTPLRGQETQYF
J: TRBJ1-4; V: TRBV12-3/TRBV12-4; CDR3: CATTGREEEKLFF
J: TRBJ1-5; V: TRBV7-6; CDR3: CASSLVGRGQPQHF
J: TRBJ2-7; V: TRBV3-1/TRBV3-2; CDR3: CASSQEGGIDEQYF
J: TRBJ1-1; V: TRBV6-5; CDR3: CASSYGTTEAFF
J: TRBJ1-1; V: TRBV18; CDR3: CASSVDTEAFF